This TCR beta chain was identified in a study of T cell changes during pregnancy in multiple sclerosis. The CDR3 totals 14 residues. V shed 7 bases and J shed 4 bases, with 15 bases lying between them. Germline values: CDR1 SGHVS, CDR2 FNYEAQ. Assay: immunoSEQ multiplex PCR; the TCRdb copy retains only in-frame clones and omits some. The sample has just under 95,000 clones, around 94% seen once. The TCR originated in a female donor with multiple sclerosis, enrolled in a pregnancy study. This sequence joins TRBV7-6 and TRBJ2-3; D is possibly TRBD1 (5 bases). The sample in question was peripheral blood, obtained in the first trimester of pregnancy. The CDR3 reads CASNVNLGPDTQYF. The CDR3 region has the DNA TGTGCCAGCAACGTCAACCTGGGGCCAGATACGCAGTATTTT.